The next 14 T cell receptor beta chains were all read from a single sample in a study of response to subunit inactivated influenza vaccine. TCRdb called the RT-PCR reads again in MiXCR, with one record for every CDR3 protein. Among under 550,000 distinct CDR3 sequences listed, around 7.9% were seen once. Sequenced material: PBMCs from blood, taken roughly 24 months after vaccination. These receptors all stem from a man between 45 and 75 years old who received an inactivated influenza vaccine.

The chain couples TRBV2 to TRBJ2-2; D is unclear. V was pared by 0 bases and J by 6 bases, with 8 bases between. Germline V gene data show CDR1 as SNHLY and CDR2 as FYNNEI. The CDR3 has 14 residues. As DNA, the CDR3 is TGTGCCAGCAGTGAAGCGCTTGGGGCCGGGGAGCTGTTTTTT. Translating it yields CASSEALGAGELFF.

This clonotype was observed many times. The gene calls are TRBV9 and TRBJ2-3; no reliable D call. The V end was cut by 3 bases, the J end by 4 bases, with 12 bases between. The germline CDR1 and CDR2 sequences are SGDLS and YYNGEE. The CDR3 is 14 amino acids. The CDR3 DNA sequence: TGTGCCAGCAGCGCCGGATATTTGTCAGATACGCAGTATTTT. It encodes CASSAGYLSDTQYF. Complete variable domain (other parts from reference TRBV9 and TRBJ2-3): DSGVTQTPKHLITATGQRVTLRCSPRSGDLSVYWYQQSLDQGLQFLIQYYNGEERAKGNILERFSAQQFPDLHSELNLSSLELGDSALYFCASSAGYLSDTQYFGPGTRLTVL.

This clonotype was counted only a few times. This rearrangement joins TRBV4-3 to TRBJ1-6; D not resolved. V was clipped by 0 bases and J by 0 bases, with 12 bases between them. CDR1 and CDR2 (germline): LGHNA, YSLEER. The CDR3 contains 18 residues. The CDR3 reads CASSQEPFQSSYNSPLHF. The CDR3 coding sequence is TGCGCCAGCAGCCAAGAACCCTTCCAGAGCTCCTATAATTCACCCCTCCACTTT.

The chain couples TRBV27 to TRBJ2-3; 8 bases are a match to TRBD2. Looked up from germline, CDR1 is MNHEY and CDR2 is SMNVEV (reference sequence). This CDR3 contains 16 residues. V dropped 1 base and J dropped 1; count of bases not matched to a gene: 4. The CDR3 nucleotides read TGTGCCAGCAGTTTATTCGGGGGGGCGGGCACAGATACGCAGTATTTT. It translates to CASSLFGGAGTDTQYF.

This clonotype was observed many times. In DNA, the CDR3 is TGTGCCAGCAGCCTTGATGGCGAAGCGGGACCCTCCTACGAGCAGTACTTC. Protein: CASSLDGEAGPSYEQYF. The gene calls are TRBV12-3 or TRBV12-4 and TRBJ2-7, with 7 bases identical to TRBD2. The V gene end was trimmed by 6 bases and the J gene end by 0 bases; junction bases not matched to a gene: 14. The length of the CDR3 is 17 residues.

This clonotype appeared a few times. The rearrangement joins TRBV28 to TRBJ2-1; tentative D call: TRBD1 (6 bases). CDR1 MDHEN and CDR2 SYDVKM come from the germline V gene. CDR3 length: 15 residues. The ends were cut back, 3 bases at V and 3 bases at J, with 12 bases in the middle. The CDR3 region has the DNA TGTGCCAGCAGTTTCCCAGGACAGCGCTACAATGAGCAGTTCTTC. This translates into CASSFPGQRYNEQFF.

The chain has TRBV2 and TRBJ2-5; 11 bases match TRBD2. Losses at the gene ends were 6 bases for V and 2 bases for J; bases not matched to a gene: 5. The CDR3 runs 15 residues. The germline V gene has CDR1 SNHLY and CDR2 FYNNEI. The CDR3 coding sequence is TGTGCCAGCAGAGCTAGCGGGGGGTATCAAGAGACCCAGTACTTC. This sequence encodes CASRASGGYQETQYF.

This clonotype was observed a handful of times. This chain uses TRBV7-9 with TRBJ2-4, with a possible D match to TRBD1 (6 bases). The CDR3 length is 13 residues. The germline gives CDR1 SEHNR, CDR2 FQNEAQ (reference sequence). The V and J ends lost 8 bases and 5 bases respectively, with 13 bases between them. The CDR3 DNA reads TGTGCCAGCGGCAGGGGAGTAGAAAACATTCAGTACTTC. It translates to CASGRGVENIQYF.

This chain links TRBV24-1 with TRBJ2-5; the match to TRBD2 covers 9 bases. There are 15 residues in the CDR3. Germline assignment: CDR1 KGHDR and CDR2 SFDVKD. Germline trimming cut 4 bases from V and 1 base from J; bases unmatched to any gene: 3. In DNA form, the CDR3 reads TGTGCCACCAGTGACTTTAGCGGGGGCCAAGAGACCCAGTACTTC. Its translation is CATSDFSGGQETQYF.

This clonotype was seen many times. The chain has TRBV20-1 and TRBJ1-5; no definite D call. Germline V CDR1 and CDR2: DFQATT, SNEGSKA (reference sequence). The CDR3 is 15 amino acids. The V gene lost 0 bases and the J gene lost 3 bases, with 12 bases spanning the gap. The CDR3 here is CSARDNGPLNQPQHF. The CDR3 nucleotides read TGCAGTGCTAGAGATAATGGCCCCCTCAATCAGCCCCAGCATTTT.

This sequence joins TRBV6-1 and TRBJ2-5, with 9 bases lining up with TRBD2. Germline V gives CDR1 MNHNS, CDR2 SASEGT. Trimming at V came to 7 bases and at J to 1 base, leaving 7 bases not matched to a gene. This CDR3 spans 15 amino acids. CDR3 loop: CASMGAGGSQETQYF. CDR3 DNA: TGTGCCAGCATGGGAGCGGGGGGATCCCAAGAGACCCAGTACTTC.

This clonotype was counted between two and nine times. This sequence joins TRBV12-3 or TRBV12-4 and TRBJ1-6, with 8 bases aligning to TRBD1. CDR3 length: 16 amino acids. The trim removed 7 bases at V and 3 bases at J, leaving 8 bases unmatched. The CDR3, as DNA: TGTGCCAGCATCCGGGACAGGACCTACTATAATTCACCCCTCCACTTT. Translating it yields CASIRDRTYYNSPLHF.

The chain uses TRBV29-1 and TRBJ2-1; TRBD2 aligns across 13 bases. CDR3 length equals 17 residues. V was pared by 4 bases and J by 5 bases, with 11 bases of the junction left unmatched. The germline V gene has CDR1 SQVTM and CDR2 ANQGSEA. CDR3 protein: CSVAPQTSGGAHNEQFF. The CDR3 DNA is TGCAGCGTTGCTCCCCAAACTAGCGGGGGGGCCCACAATGAGCAGTTCTTC.

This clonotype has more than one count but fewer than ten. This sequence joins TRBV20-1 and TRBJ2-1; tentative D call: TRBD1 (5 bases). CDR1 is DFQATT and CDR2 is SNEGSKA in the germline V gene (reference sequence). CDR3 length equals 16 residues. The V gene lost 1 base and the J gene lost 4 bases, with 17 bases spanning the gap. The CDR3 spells CSARAVQGARYNEQFF. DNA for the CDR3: TGCAGTGCTAGAGCCGTACAAGGGGCAAGGTACAATGAGCAGTTCTTC.